These T cell receptor beta chains were read from a single sample in a study of blood T cell repertoires in COVID-19. Produced via immunoSEQ multiplex PCR; TCRdb's table is partial and in-frame only. The sample shows about 90,000 clones, around four fifths of them seen only once. Sample: peripheral blood. These receptors were taken from a man aged 50 or older with acute or convalescent COVID-19. Both conserved end residues are part of each CDR3. D genes are given only for firm matches. Clone size is stated in some rows and not others, as once, few, many or a class when expanded.

v_gene	j_gene	d_gene	abundance	CDR3aa	CDR3nt
TRBV3-1/TRBV3-2	TRBJ2-1	NA	NA	CASSQDPRSYNEQFF	TGTGCCAGCAGCCAAGATCCTAGAAGCTACAATGAGCAGTTCTTC
TRBV13	TRBJ2-3	NA	NA	CASSPTSSTDTQYF	TGTGCCAGCAGCCCCACTAGCAGCACAGATACGCAGTATTTT
TRBV12-1	TRBJ2-1	NA	NA	CASSPDNYNEQFF	TGTGCCAGCAGCCCGGACAACTACAATGAGCAGTTCTTC
TRBV18	TRBJ1-2	TRBD1	NA	CASSPDRENGYTF	TGTGCCAGCTCACCTGACAGGGAAAATGGCTACACCTTC
TRBV4-3	TRBJ2-3	TRBD2	NA	CASSPSGGEGDTQYF	TGCGCCAGCAGCCCAAGCGGGGGTGAGGGTGATACGCAGTATTTT
TRBV10-2	TRBJ1-1	NA	NA	CASSAPPGGTLEAFF	TGCGCCAGCAGTGCCCCACCCGGGGGAACCCTTGAAGCTTTCTTT
TRBV28	TRBJ1-1	NA	once	CASSTTQEEAFF	TGTGCCAGCAGTACCACACAGGAAGAAGCTTTCTTT
TRBV3-1/TRBV3-2	TRBJ1-2	NA	NA	CASSQTLAAHDGGYTF	TGTGCCAGCAGCCAAACTTTAGCCGCACACGACGGTGGCTACACCTTC
TRBV5-1	TRBJ2-5	NA	once	CASSAEQETQYF	TGCGCCAGCAGCGCGGAACAAGAGACCCAGTACTTC
TRBV6-6	TRBJ2-3	NA	NA	CASSLASSTDTQYF	TGTGCCAGCAGTCTAGCGTCTAGCACAGATACGCAGTATTTT
TRBV5-8	TRBJ2-7	TRBD1	NA	CASSADRERQYF	TGTGCCAGCAGCGCGGACAGGGAACGGCAGTACTTC
TRBV27	TRBJ2-3	NA	NA	CASSLTRVLGTDTQYF	TGTGCCAGCAGTTTAACTAGGGTTCTGGGCACAGATACGCAGTATTTT
TRBV21-1	TRBJ2-7	NA	NA	CASSDRVREQYF	TGTGCCAGCAGTGACAGGGTGCGGGAGCAGTACTTC
TRBV27	TRBJ2-3	NA	NA	CASRPQIDRPGQSTFTQYF	TGTGCCAGCAGGCCTCAGATTGACAGGCCGGGGCAATCAACATTTACGCAGTATTTT